Detailed here is one T cell receptor beta chain. The V and J ends lost 1 base and 4 bases respectively, with 14 bases between them. This CDR3 region has 15 residues. Germline lookup yields CDR1 SGHRS and CDR2 YFSETQ. The data derive from a study of T-cell memory formation after mild COVID-19. TCRdb used MiXCR to reprocess the 5' RACE reads, holding one entry per CDR3 protein. The sample lists about 160,000 distinct CDR3 sequences; roughly 31% were seen once. The chain employs TRBV5-1 and TRBJ2-5; D gene uncertain. Specimen: PBMCs or a T cell subset sorted from them (not recorded which). The clonotype originates from an adult woman who had mild COVID-19 (a few samples of this study predate the infection). Cell type and time point are not known. This CDR3 reads CASSLTASSAETQYF. In nucleotides, the CDR3 is TGCGCCAGCAGCTTGACGGCCAGTTCAGCAGAGACCCAGTACTTC.